The rows below give T cell receptor beta chains drawn from one sample of a study of shared clonotypes between healthy human individuals. Sequencing used immunoSEQ multiplex PCR; TCRdb keeps in-frame clones, though not all of them. Of nearly 2 million clones in the sample, about 95% were seen once. What was sequenced was naive CD8+ T cells sorted from blood. The receptors here all came from a man aged 18-30 years in good health. Each CDR3 is given with its conserved first and last residue. Each record gives: V gene, J gene, clone size, D gene, CDR3 DNA, CDR3 protein. D genes are given only for firm matches. Not every row has a clone size; where given, it reads once, few, many or a size class.

>TRBV4-1|TRBJ2-7|NA|TRBD2
TGCGCCAGCAGCCAAGTTGTGAGCGGGAGTGGCTACGAGCAGTACTTC
CASSQVVSGSGYEQYF
>TRBV7-9|TRBJ1-4|NA|NA
TGTGCCAGCAGCTTTTGGACAGCAACTAATGAAAAACTGTTTTTT
CASSFWTATNEKLFF
>TRBV7-3|TRBJ1-5|NA|NA
TGTGCCACCAAATCTGGGGGGCGTGGGAATCAGCCCCAGCATTTT
CATKSGGRGNQPQHF
>TRBV13|TRBJ2-7|NA|TRBD2
TGTGCCGTAGGGACTACTGGTACCTACGAGCAGTACTTC
CAVGTTGTYEQYF
>TRBV5-1|TRBJ2-1|NA|TRBD2
TGCGCCAGCAGCTTGTATGGCGGGGGGAACACCTACAATGAGCAGTTCTTC
CASSLYGGGNTYNEQFF
>TRBV2|TRBJ1-2|NA|NA
TGTGCCAGCAGTGAAGAGGCGGGTGGACTGTTGCTTGGCTACACCTTC
CASSEEAGGLLLGYTF
>TRBV7-9|TRBJ2-7|NA|NA
TGTGCCAGCAGCTTCGCCGCACCGACCTACGAGCAGTACTTC
CASSFAAPTYEQYF
>TRBV2|TRBJ2-3|NA|TRBD1
TGTGCCAGCAGGGAGGGACAGGGTTCGACAGATACGCAGTATTTT
CASREGQGSTDTQYF
>TRBV6-1|TRBJ1-5|NA|NA
TGTGCCAGCAGTGAAGGTGAGCAGGGGATCAATCAGCCCCAGCATTTT
CASSEGEQGINQPQHF
>TRBV9|TRBJ1-5|NA|NA
TGTGCCAGCAGCGCAGGGTTGGTTAGCAATCAGCCCCAGCATTTT
CASSAGLVSNQPQHF
>TRBV9|TRBJ2-7|NA|NA
TGTGCCAGCAGCGTGTTCGGGCTAGCCGAATACGAGCAGTACTTC
CASSVFGLAEYEQYF
>TRBV5-4|TRBJ2-3|NA|NA
TGTGCCAGCAGCCAAATTAGCACAGATACGCAGTATTTT
CASSQISTDTQYF
>TRBV2|TRBJ1-1|NA|NA
TGTGCCAGCAGTGGGTCCGGCACTGAAGCTTTCTTT
CASSGSGTEAFF
>TRBV14|TRBJ2-2|once|TRBD2
TGTGCCAGCAGCCGGCTAGCGGGAGTGGCCGGGGAGCTGTTTTTT
CASSRLAGVAGELFF
>TRBV27|TRBJ1-6|NA|TRBD1
TGTGCCAGCAGTTCCGGGACAGGGTATTCACCCCTCCACTTT
CASSSGTGYSPLHF
>TRBV7-3|TRBJ1-6|few|TRBD1
TGTGCCAGCAGCTCCACAGGGGGGAATTCACCCCTCCACTTT
CASSSTGGNSPLHF
>TRBV12-5|TRBJ2-7|NA|TRBD1
TGTGCTAGTGGTTCGGGACAGGGATCCTACGAGCAGTACTTC
CASGSGQGSYEQYF
>TRBV25-1|TRBJ2-1|NA|TRBD2
TGTGCCAGCAGTGAATATTTGCACGGGAGGGCCTATGAGCAGTTCTTC
CASSEYLHGRAYEQFF
>TRBV2|TRBJ2-5|NA|TRBD2
TGTGCCAGCAGTGAAATCCTAGCGGTCCAAGAGACCCAGTACTTC
CASSEILAVQETQYF
>TRBV11-2|TRBJ2-1|NA|NA
TGTGCCAGCAGCTTAACGGGGGAGCAGTTCTTC
CASSLTGEQFF
>TRBV11-2|TRBJ2-2|NA|NA
TGTGCCAGCAGCTGGGGGGAGAACACCGGGGAGCTGTTTTTT
CASSWGENTGELFF
>TRBV29-1|TRBJ2-2|few|NA
TGCAGCGTTGAAGATATACGCGGTATAGGTGTCGGGGAGCTGTTTTTT
CSVEDIRGIGVGELFF
>TRBV11-2|TRBJ1-4|NA|NA
TGTGCCAGCAGCCCGACCGGGACCGGAAGGATCCCTTTCCCGGAAAAACTGTTTTTT
CASSPTGTGRIPFPEKLFF
>TRBV11-2|TRBJ2-7|NA|NA
TGTGCCAGCGCGATAGCGGACGCCTACGAGCAGTACTTC
CASAIADAYEQYF
>TRBV5-6|TRBJ1-2|NA|NA
TGTGCCACTGCGGGGGGGAAGGAAACTAACTATGGCTACACCTTC
CATAGGKETNYGYTF